The 20 T cell receptor beta chains below were found in one sample sequenced in a study of Graves' ophthalmopathy and Graves' hyperthyroidism. Transcripts of RNA were the source for amplifying TCR beta CDR3 regions. Scientists carried out first-round RT-PCR using HTBI primers and then a second-round multiplex PCR. TCRdb itself ran the multiplex PCR reads through MiXCR, one entry per CDR3 protein. The sample consists of 150,000 to 200,000 distinct CDR3 sequences, under 45% of them appearing once. The sample taken for sequencing was peripheral blood. The receptor set was obtained from a young man with Graves' ophthalmopathy.

V and J are TRBV12-3 or TRBV12-4 and TRBJ2-5; 8 positions agree with TRBD2. V lost 6 bases to trimming and J lost 5 bases; unmatched junction nucleotides: 8. This CDR3 spans 14 amino acids. For the CDR3, the DNA is TGTGCCAGCAGCCGACTAGCGTCCAAGGAGACCCAGTACTTC. This encodes CASSRLASKETQYF.

The chain couples TRBV6-1 to TRBJ1-1; maybe TRBD1 (5 bases). CDR1 and CDR2 from the germline V gene are MNHNS and SASEGT. The length of the CDR3 is 15 residues. Trimming took off 7 bases at V and 1 base at J, with 16 bases between the two ends. CDR3 sequence reads: CASTPEGPWNTEAFF. DNA for the CDR3: TGTGCCAGCACCCCGGAGGGACCCTGGAACACTGAAGCTTTCTTT.

Ten or more counts support this clonotype. This sequence joins TRBV10-3 and TRBJ2-7, with a weak D call TRBD2 (6 bases). CDR1 is ENHRY and CDR2 is SYGVKD in the germline V gene. This CDR3 region has 14 residues. V lost 3 bases to trimming and J lost 2 bases, with 11 bases between them. The CDR3 loop reads CAISEEGTPYEQYF. The CDR3 DNA reads TGTGCCATCAGTGAAGAGGGGACTCCCTACGAGCAGTACTTC.

The CDR3 protein is CASLEGQDTEAFF. DNA of the CDR3: TGTGCCAGCCTCGAGGGTCAAGACACTGAAGCTTTCTTT. This chain uses TRBV28 with TRBJ1-1; D is unclear. The germline V gene encodes CDR1 MDHEN and CDR2 SYDVKM. V was trimmed by 8 bases and J by 3 bases, leaving 13 bases between them. The CDR3 is 13 residues long.

This clonotype has ten or more counts. The V gene is TRBV12-3 or TRBV12-4, the J gene TRBJ2-7, with D perhaps matching TRBD1 (6 bases). The CDR3 sequence is 17 residues long. V was shortened by 5 bases and J by 5 bases, with 25 bases between the two germline ends. The CDR3 reads CASSPLARTGNSNEQYF. The CDR3, as DNA: TGTGCCAGCAGTCCTCTGGCCCGAACAGGGAATTCTAACGAGCAGTACTTC.

V gene TRBV27 combines with J gene TRBJ1-5, with 9 bases aligning to TRBD1. This CDR3 has 16 amino acids. After removal of 4 bases from V and 11 bases from J, the junction contained 15 bases not matched to a gene. Germline-derived CDR1 and CDR2 are MNHEY and SMNVEV (reference sequence). CDR3 region: CASSSTGGPRGGAQHF. DNA of the CDR3: TGTGCCAGCAGTTCCACAGGGGGCCCTCGTGGTGGGGCCCAGCATTTT.

The sample holds many counts of this clonotype. V and J are TRBV6-5 and TRBJ2-5; 9 positions match TRBD1. Losses at the gene ends were 6 bases for V and 2 bases for J; bases not matched to a gene: 7. Germline assignment: CDR1 MNHEY and CDR2 SVGAGI. The CDR3 totals 15 residues. The CDR3 protein is CASSPGQGWQETQYF. The DNA of the CDR3 is TGTGCCAGCAGCCCCGGACAGGGGTGGCAAGAGACCCAGTACTTC.

Ten or more counts support this clonotype. The chain has TRBV19 and TRBJ1-2; D unclear. V lost 7 bases and J lost 4, with 16 bases in between. Germline CDR1 and CDR2: LNHDA and SQIVND (reference sequence). The CDR3 sequence is 14 residues long. In nucleotides, the CDR3 is TGTGCCAGTACCCCACGGGCTGTTTTCTATGGCTACACCTTC. Protein sequence: CASTPRAVFYGYTF. Combining the CDR3 with reference TRBV19 and TRBJ1-2 gives the whole variable domain DGGITQSPKYLFRKEGQNVTLSCEQNLNHDAMYWYRQDPGQGLRLIYYSQIVNDFQKGDIAEGYSVSREKKESFPLTVTSAQKNPTAFYLCASTPRAVFYGYTFGSGTRLTVV.

This clonotype was recorded many times. The chain employs TRBV4-2 and TRBJ2-5, with 10 bases identical to TRBD2. V was pared by 0 bases and J by 5 bases, with 9 bases of the junction left unmatched. The length of the CDR3 is 17 residues. Germline values: CDR1 LGHNA, CDR2 YNFKEQ. The CDR3 coding sequence is TGTGCCAGCAGCCAAGATAGGAAAGCGGGAGGGAGGGAGACCCAGTACTTC. Translated, it gives CASSQDRKAGGRETQYF.

This clonotype was seen ten or more times. The chain links TRBV12-3 or TRBV12-4 to TRBJ2-3, with 15 nucleotides matching TRBD2. Trimming at V came to 3 bases and at J to 0 bases, leaving 13 bases not matched to a gene. This CDR3 contains 21 residues. The chain's CDR3 is CASSLALGGLAGGTSTDTQYF. CDR3 bases: TGTGCCAGCAGTTTGGCATTAGGGGGACTAGCGGGAGGTACTAGCACAGATACGCAGTATTTT.

This clonotype was observed many times. The chain has TRBV20-1 and TRBJ1-2; no clear D gene. The CDR3 totals 14 residues. V was clipped by 0 bases and J by 1 base, with 9 bases between them. Germline V gene data show CDR1 as DFQATT and CDR2 as SNEGSKA (reference sequence). The CDR3 is CSARDRGLNYGYTF. The CDR3 DNA follows: TGCAGTGCTAGAGATCGAGGGCTTAACTATGGCTACACCTTC.

There are many counts of this clonotype. The genes are TRBV28 and TRBJ2-7; the match to TRBD1 covers 8 bases. This CDR3 region has 16 residues. J gave up 2 bases and V 5 bases, and 11 bases lay outside the gene matches. Germline assignment: CDR1 MDHEN and CDR2 SYDVKM. CDR3 region: CASSPGQGMGAYEQYF. In DNA, the CDR3 is TGTGCCAGCAGTCCCGGACAGGGAATGGGGGCCTACGAGCAGTACTTC.

V usage is TRBV27 and J usage is TRBJ1-1; 7 bases are a match to TRBD1. CDR3 size: 17 residues. Germline-derived CDR1 and CDR2 are MNHEY and SMNVEV (reference sequence). V lost 4 bases, J lost 5 bases, and 16 bases stayed unmatched. This chain's CDR3 is CASSSHTDRRGETEAFF. The CDR3 nucleotides read TGTGCCAGCAGTTCGCATACGGACAGGCGGGGGGAGACTGAAGCTTTCTTT.

This chain joins TRBV2 and TRBJ2-7, with 9 nucleotides matching TRBD2. The CDR3 has 14 amino acids. Germline V CDR1 and CDR2: SNHLY, FYNNEI. With V trimmed by 8 bases and J by 3 bases, 8 bases remained unmatched. The CDR3 loop reads CASGDSGRVYEQYF. DNA of the CDR3: TGTGCCAGCGGCGATAGCGGGAGAGTCTACGAGCAGTACTTC.

This clonotype has ten or more counts. The chain couples TRBV6-2 or TRBV6-3 to TRBJ1-2; 7 bases are a match to TRBD1. The CDR3 runs to 13 residues. Germline V gene lookup returns CDR1 MNHEY and CDR2 SVGEGT. V lost 2 bases to trimming and J lost 6 bases; unmatched junction nucleotides: 3. The CDR3 sequence: CASSYATGDGYTF. The CDR3 bases are TGTGCCAGCAGTTACGCAACAGGGGATGGCTACACCTTC.

As to this clonotype: Likely a read error: the CDR3 ends without its conserved phenylalanine or tryptophan. The CDR3 DNA is TGTGCCAGCAGCGCCTTCCAAGAGACCCAGTACCTC. Translation: CASSAFQETQYL. The rearrangement uses TRBV7-8 and TRBJ2-5, with D unresolved. CDR3 length: 12 amino acids. V was clipped by 5 bases and J by 1 base, with 5 bases between them. CDR1 and CDR2 from the germline V gene are SGHVS and FQNEAQ.

This clonotype was counted only a few times. This sequence joins TRBV28 and TRBJ2-7; no clear D gene. The CDR3 consists of 12 residues. Germline assignment: CDR1 MDHEN and CDR2 SYDVKM. V shed 6 bases and J shed 3 bases, with 9 bases lying between them. In DNA form, the CDR3 reads TGTGCCAGCAGGCCGAGACGCTACGAGCAGTACTTC. Its protein product is CASRPRRYEQYF. Drawing the rest from reference TRBV28 and TRBJ2-7, the complete variable domain is DVKVTQSSRYLVKRTGEKVFLECVQDMDHENMFWYRQDPGLGLRLIYFSYDVKMKEKGDIPEGYSVSREKKERFSLILESASTNQTSMYLCASRPRRYEQYFGPGTRLTVT.

There are many counts of this clonotype. V usage is TRBV12-3 or TRBV12-4 and J usage is TRBJ1-5; D not certain. CDR3 size: 15 residues. Trimming stripped 5 bases from V and 3 bases from J, with 14 bases between. The DNA for the CDR3 is TGTGCCAGCAGTGAGAATGGAGTCCCCAATCAGCCCCAGCATTTT. Translating gives CASSENGVPNQPQHF.

This clonotype was seen ten or more times. This sequence joins TRBV6-2 or TRBV6-3 and TRBJ1-5; TRBD1 agrees at 9 bases. The V gene end was trimmed by 2 bases and the J gene end by 8 bases; junction bases not matched to a gene: 7. Germline V lookup: CDR1 MNHEY, CDR2 SVGEGT. The CDR3 loop spans 15 amino acids. CDR3 loop: CASSYGQGRPKPQHF. CDR3 sequence (DNA): TGTGCCAGCAGTTACGGACAGGGGAGGCCAAAGCCCCAGCATTTT.

Only one count was recorded for this clonotype. This chain joins TRBV19 and TRBJ2-7; weak D call: TRBD2 (5 bases). Trimming shortened V by 4 bases and J by 1 base, and 11 bases separated the two germline ends. In germline, CDR1 is LNHDA, CDR2 SQIVND (reference sequence). There are 14 residues in the CDR3. DNA of the CDR3: TGTGCCAGTAGTACCCAACTAGTTTCCTACGAGCAGTACTTC. Its protein product is CASSTQLVSYEQYF.